This passage covers 32 T cell receptor beta chains from one sample sequenced in a study of neurological immune-mediated disorders. TCRdb fed the 5' RACE reads into MiXCR, producing one record per CDR3 protein. Found here are 50,000 to 70,000 distinct CDR3 sequences, 3% to 3.5% of them singletons; the top ten hold about 4%. The specimen was PBMCs. Every receptor here comes from a man between 35 and 55 years old with multiple sclerosis.

This clonotype was recorded many times. J is TRBJ1-4 and V is TRBV11-2; TRBD1 matches at 9 bases. Germline V gives CDR1 SGHAT, CDR2 FQNNGV. V shed 4 bases, J shed 8 bases, and the junction held 5 bases outside the gene matches. The CDR3 totals 14 residues. This CDR3 reads CASSSNRGREKLFF. The DNA for the CDR3 is TGTGCCAGCAGCTCGAACAGGGGGCGAGAAAAACTGTTTTTT.

This clonotype was counted at least ten times. The CDR3 loop reads CSALYMTVEAFF. The DNA of the CDR3 is TGCAGCGCCCTGTATATGACAGTGGAAGCTTTCTTT. V usage is TRBV29-1 and J usage is TRBJ1-1; tentatively, D is TRBD1 (5 bases). Germline values: CDR1 SQVTM, CDR2 ANQGSEA. This CDR3 region has 12 residues. V dropped 7 bases and J dropped 8 bases, with 17 bases sitting between them.

In this sample, this clonotype turned up many times. The chain links TRBV20-1 to TRBJ1-4; 11 nucleotides line up with TRBD1. The CDR3 is made up of 12 amino acids. CDR1 is DFQATT, CDR2 SNEGSKA, per germline (reference sequence). CDR3 coding DNA: TGCAGCGGACAGGGGGCGAAAGAAAAACTGTTTTTT. Translation gives CSGQGAKEKLFF.

Points on this clonotype: This may come from a read error, since a much larger clone is one base off. The chain joins TRBV5-1 to TRBJ2-1, with 7 positions matching TRBD2. Germline V gene sequence: CDR1 SGHRS, CDR2 YFSETQ. The CDR3 is 14 residues long. V trimming: 4 bases; J trimming: 11 bases; junction bases outside the gene matches: 12. The CDR3 bases are TGCGCCAGCAGCCGGGGGGACTCCCTAAATAAGCAGTTCTTC. Translating it yields CASSRGDSLNKQFF.

Ten or more counts support this clonotype. The chain recombines TRBV7-8 with TRBJ2-6; 9 nucleotides agree with TRBD1. CDR3 length: 18 residues. V lost 1 base to trimming and J lost 7 bases; unmatched junction nucleotides: 11. CDR1 and CDR2 from the germline V gene are SGHVS and FQNEAQ. The CDR3 DNA reads as TGTGCCAGCAGCTTAGAAAGGACAGGGGAAGGAGGAGCCAACGTCCTGACTTTC. Protein product: CASSLERTGEGGANVLTF.

This clonotype was observed many times. V is TRBV5-1 and J is TRBJ2-7; maybe TRBD1 (5 bases). Germline-derived CDR1 and CDR2 are SGHRS and YFSETQ. V was shortened by 4 bases and J by 6 bases, with 11 bases between the two germline ends. The CDR3 runs to 12 residues. The CDR3 spells CASSAQGLEQYF. The CDR3 coding sequence is TGCGCCAGCAGCGCTCAGGGTCTCGAGCAGTACTTC.

This clonotype was observed at least ten times. The chain joins TRBV29-1 to TRBJ1-1; D gene ambiguous. Germline CDR1 and CDR2: SQVTM and ANQGSEA. This CDR3 has 12 residues. V was pared by 6 bases and J by 0 bases, with 8 bases between. CDR3 sequence (DNA): TGCAGCGTGAAGACGGTGAACACTGAAGCTTTCTTT. This sequence encodes CSVKTVNTEAFF.

The sample holds many counts of this clonotype. The chain recombines TRBV19 with TRBJ2-2; D call uncertain. The CDR3 is 13 amino acids. V was clipped by 8 bases and J by 2 bases, with 9 bases between them. From germline, CDR1 is LNHDA and CDR2 SQIVND (reference sequence). The CDR3 DNA reads as TGTGCCAGTTGGAACAGCAACACCGGGGAGCTGTTTTTT. Its translation: CASWNSNTGELFF. Variable domain in full (rest from reference TRBV19 and TRBJ2-2): DGGITQSPKYLFRKEGQNVTLSCEQNLNHDAMYWYRQDPGQGLRLIYYSQIVNDFQKGDIAEGYSVSREKKESFPLTVTSAQKNPTAFYLCASWNSNTGELFFGEGSRLTVL.

This clonotype was counted ten times or more. The chain recombines TRBV5-6 with TRBJ2-2; D remains unclear. The V end was cut by 4 bases, the J end by 4 bases, with 17 bases between. CDR3 length: 16 amino acids. CDR1 is SGHDT and CDR2 is YYEEEE in the germline V gene. The CDR3 DNA sequence: TGTGCCAGCAGCCCGGGCGGCACCCGTGGCACCGGGGAGCTGTTTTTT. Encoded protein: CASSPGGTRGTGELFF.

This clonotype was found many times. The chain links TRBV3-1 to TRBJ1-4; D not resolved. Germline V gives CDR1 LGHDT, CDR2 YNNKEL (reference sequence). The CDR3 runs 16 residues. Between the trimmed V and J ends, which lost 4 bases and 8 bases, there was a span of 20 bases. The CDR3, as DNA: TGTGCCAGCAGCCCCCAGTTAAGTTGGGTCGGCGAAAAACTGTTTTTT. It translates to CASSPQLSWVGEKLFF.

This clonotype was detected ten times or more. The chain carries TRBV7-2 and TRBJ1-2; 8 bases map to TRBD1. The CDR3 extends over 15 amino acids. Germline CDR1 SGHTA, CDR2 FQGNSA. J lost 4 bases, V lost 5 bases, and 9 bases had no gene match. CDR3 nucleotide sequence: TGTGCCAGCAGCCAGCAGTCCGGGACAGGCTATGGCTACACCTTC. It translates to CASSQQSGTGYGYTF.

This clonotype came up many times. The chain has TRBV5-1 and TRBJ2-1, with D maybe TRBD1 (6 bases). The CDR3 is 14 amino acids. Trimming took off 4 bases at V and 7 bases at J, with 15 bases between the two ends. The germline gives CDR1 SGHRS, CDR2 YFSETQ. CDR3 bases: TGCGCCAGCAGCCCACGGTTCAGGGGTAATGAGCAGTTCTTC. Translating gives CASSPRFRGNEQFF. The variable domain in full, with the rest retrieved from reference TRBV5-1 and TRBJ2-1, is KAGVTQTPRYLIKTRGQQVTLSCSPISGHRSVSWYQQTPGQGLQFLFEYFSETQRNKGNFPGRFSGRQFSNSRSEMNVSTLELGDSALYLCASSPRFRGNEQFFGPGTRLTVL.

This clonotype was observed many times. J is TRBJ2-7 and V is TRBV7-8; 11 bases line up with TRBD2. The CDR3 covers 15 residues. Germline CDR1 is SGHVS and CDR2 is FQNEAQ. V trimming: 5 bases; J trimming: 7 bases; junction bases outside the gene matches: 10. The CDR3 spells CASSISGRAVREQYF. CDR3 sequence (DNA): TGTGCCAGCAGCATTAGCGGGAGGGCCGTCCGGGAGCAGTACTTC.

This clonotype was found many times. The chain uses TRBV3-1 and TRBJ1-1; D call uncertain. The CDR3 covers 13 residues. Germline assignment: CDR1 LGHDT and CDR2 YNNKEL (reference sequence). The V and J ends lost 6 bases and 7 bases respectively, with 15 bases between them. The CDR3 is CASSQTSRGEAFF. CDR3 coding DNA: TGTGCCAGCAGTCAAACCAGCCGGGGTGAAGCTTTCTTT.

This clonotype was detected ten times or more. The chain uses TRBV12-3 or TRBV12-4 and TRBJ1-2; 8 nucleotides agree with TRBD1. This CDR3 comprises 14 residues. Unmatched junction bases numbered 10, after V lost 5 bases and J lost 8 bases. Here the CDR3 reads CASSPTTGEMGYTF. The CDR3 nucleotides are TGTGCCAGCAGTCCTACGACAGGGGAGATGGGCTACACCTTC.

In its sample, this clonotype was seen many times. The chain combines TRBV9 with TRBJ1-3, with D unclear. V lost 3 bases and J lost 2, with 12 bases in between. CDR1 SGDLS and CDR2 YYNGEE come from the germline V gene. The CDR3 spans 15 residues. DNA of the CDR3: TGTGCCAGCAGCGAGGCCCCCTTGGCTGGAAACACCATATATTTT. It yields the protein CASSEAPLAGNTIYF.

In its sample, this clonotype was seen many times. The V and J genes are TRBV5-1 and TRBJ1-4; no reliable D call. The CDR3 covers 15 residues. In germline, CDR1 is SGHRS, CDR2 YFSETQ. V was clipped by 0 bases and J by 3 bases, with 9 bases between them. The CDR3 loop is CASSLAGIPNEKLFF. The DNA for the CDR3 is TGCGCCAGCAGCTTGGCGGGAATACCTAATGAAAAACTGTTTTTT.

This clonotype was seen repeatedly, ten times or more. This sequence joins TRBV10-3 and TRBJ2-5; no clear D. With 3 bases removed from V and 5 bases from J, the gap between germline ends came to 13 bases. Germline V gene data show CDR1 as ENHRY and CDR2 as SYGVKD. This CDR3 region has 14 residues. The CDR3 here is CAISEVGVAETQYF. The CDR3 nucleotides read TGTGCCATCAGTGAAGTTGGGGTTGCGGAGACCCAGTACTTC.

This clonotype was counted many times. The V call is TRBV5-1, the J call TRBJ1-5; D is possibly TRBD1 (5 bases). Trimming took off 4 bases at V and 5 bases at J, with 10 bases between the two ends. In germline, CDR1 is SGHRS, CDR2 YFSETQ. The CDR3 covers 13 residues. CDR3 loop: CASSRDSYQPQHF. Here the CDR3 DNA reads TGCGCCAGCAGCCGAGACAGCTATCAGCCCCAGCATTTT. Supplemented by reference TRBV5-1 and TRBJ1-5, the full variable domain reads KAGVTQTPRYLIKTRGQQVTLSCSPISGHRSVSWYQQTPGQGLQFLFEYFSETQRNKGNFPGRFSGRQFSNSRSEMNVSTLELGDSALYLCASSRDSYQPQHFGDGTRLSIL.

This clonotype was observed many times. This rearrangement joins TRBV27 to TRBJ1-1; 10 nucleotides align to TRBD1. The trim removed 1 base at V and 2 bases at J, leaving 7 bases unmatched. In germline, CDR1 is MNHEY, CDR2 SMNVEV (reference sequence). The CDR3 has 17 residues. Here the CDR3 DNA reads TGTGCCAGCAGTTTATTATCCGGGACAGGGGCAAACACTGAAGCTTTCTTT. It yields the protein CASSLLSGTGANTEAFF.

This clonotype has a count of ten or more. The chain has TRBV3-1 and TRBJ2-7, with D unclear. With 0 bases removed from V and 6 bases from J, the gap between germline ends came to 9 bases. Germline assignment: CDR1 LGHDT and CDR2 YNNKEL (reference sequence). There are 13 residues in the CDR3. In DNA, the CDR3 is TGTGCCAGCAGCCAAGATCTGGGGTTCGAGCAGTACTTC. Amino acids: CASSQDLGFEQYF.

This chain connects TRBV20-1 to TRBJ2-1, with 8 bases lining up with TRBD2. Germline CDR1 is DFQATT and CDR2 is SNEGSKA (reference sequence). The V segment lost 5 bases and the J segment 2 bases; nucleotides outside the gene matches: 14. The CDR3 consists of 17 residues. The CDR3 DNA reads as TGCAGTGCTTACGATACTAGCGGAAGACGGGCCTACAATGAGCAGTTCTTC. Translation gives CSAYDTSGRRAYNEQFF.

This clonotype was observed many times. V is TRBV29-1 and J is TRBJ2-5, with D perhaps TRBD1 or TRBD2 (5 bases each). Germline V gene data show CDR1 as SQVTM and CDR2 as ANQGSEA. The CDR3 has 11 residues. The CDR3 is CGGIWRETQYF. The CDR3 coding sequence is TGCGGGGGTATTTGGAGGGAGACCCAGTACTTC.

This clonotype was counted ten times or more. The CDR3 coding sequence is TGCGCCAGCAGCCCGGGGGGGGGCTCCTCCTACAATGAGCAGTTCTTC. Translated: CASSPGGGSSYNEQFF. V and J are TRBV5-1 and TRBJ2-1, with 8 positions matching TRBD2. After removal of 4 bases from V and 0 bases from J, the junction contained 6 bases not matched to a gene. The CDR3 runs to 16 residues. Germline CDR1 reads SGHRS; CDR2 reads YFSETQ.

This clonotype was picked up many times. This sequence joins TRBV24-1 and TRBJ2-3, with 7 bases that match TRBD1. The V gene's germline CDR1 is KGHDR and CDR2 SFDVKD. The J segment lost 0 bases and the V segment lost 5 bases, leaving 7 bases of the junction unmatched. The CDR3 has 16 residues. CDR3 DNA: TGTGCCACCAGTGGTCAACAGGGGTTCAGCACAGATACGCAGTATTTT. Translated: CATSGQQGFSTDTQYF.

This clonotype was counted at least ten times. This rearrangement joins TRBV20-1 to TRBJ2-7, with 7 bases lining up with TRBD2. There are 13 residues in the CDR3. Trimming took 6 bases from V and 0 from J; bases not matched to a gene: 5. Germline CDR1 reads DFQATT; CDR2 reads SNEGSKA (reference sequence). The CDR3 sequence: CSAPGTNSYEQYF. In nucleotides, the CDR3 is TGCAGTGCGCCCGGGACTAACTCCTACGAGCAGTACTTC.

This clonotype was counted ten times or more. The rearrangement joins TRBV6-6 to TRBJ2-3; 9 bases map to TRBD2. Germline-derived CDR1 and CDR2 are MNHNY and SVGAGI (reference sequence). Losses at the gene ends were 4 bases for V and 4 bases for J; bases not matched to a gene: 6. The CDR3 totals 15 residues. CDR3 region: CASSFQAGGPDTQYF. For the CDR3, the DNA is TGTGCCAGCAGTTTCCAAGCGGGGGGACCAGATACGCAGTATTTT.

The rearrangement joins TRBV12-3 or TRBV12-4 to TRBJ2-7; 7 bases align to TRBD2. This CDR3 region has 16 residues. J was trimmed by 0 bases and V by 6 bases; bases with no gene match: 11. The CDR3: CASRMRLAESSYEQYF. The CDR3 nucleotides read TGTGCCAGCAGAATGCGCCTAGCGGAAAGCTCCTACGAGCAGTACTTC.

A remark on this clonotype: Since a much larger clone is just one base distant, this may be a read error. This rearrangement joins TRBV20-1 to TRBJ1-1; D is undetermined. Germline V gives CDR1 DFQATT, CDR2 SNEGSKA (reference sequence). Between the trimmed V and J ends, which lost 3 bases and 1 base, there was a span of 12 bases. This CDR3 is built from 14 residues. The CDR3 region is CSASQGLANTEAFF. In DNA form, the CDR3 reads TGCAGTGCTAGTCAAGGTCTGGCGAACACTGAAGCTTTCTTT.

The genes are TRBV12-3 or TRBV12-4 and TRBJ2-1; D uncertain. The CDR3 length is 12 residues. Trimming removed 3 bases at V and 7 bases at J, with 7 bases between. CDR3 amino acids: CASSFLGNEQFF. The DNA for the CDR3 is TGTGCCAGCAGTTTCCTCGGGAATGAGCAGTTCTTC.

This clonotype was counted at least ten times. This chain links TRBV20-1 with TRBJ1-6, with 10 bases matching TRBD1. The CDR3 runs to 15 residues. Germline V gene sequence: CDR1 DFQATT, CDR2 SNEGSKA (reference sequence). V shed 3 bases, J shed 11 bases, and the junction held 10 bases outside the gene matches. The CDR3 sequence is CSARTSGQGSTPLHF. CDR3 nucleotides: TGCAGTGCTAGGACGTCGGGACAGGGGAGTACACCCCTCCACTTT.

This clonotype occurred many times. CDR3 residues: CAISWDNEQFF. Here the CDR3 DNA reads TGTGCCATCAGTTGGGACAATGAGCAGTTCTTC. The J gene is TRBJ2-1, the V gene TRBV10-3; D not resolved. The CDR3 extends over 11 amino acids. V was pared by 5 bases and J by 5 bases, with 4 bases between. Germline V gene lookup returns CDR1 ENHRY and CDR2 SYGVKD.